These 9 T cell receptor beta chains were all obtained from the same sample, sequenced in a study of T-cell reconstitution after alpha-beta-depleted transplantation in children. During its preparation, the TCRbeta library received unique molecular identifiers. TCRdb ran MiXCR on the PCR reads and lists one entry per CDR3 protein. In the table there are about 230,000 distinct CDR3 sequences, around 12% of which are singletons. The sample in question was PBMCs from the stem cell graft donor, obtained from the stem cell graft. Every receptor here comes from a human donor who donated a stem cell graft to a child with acute lymphoblastic leukemia.

Only a few counts were recorded for this clonotype. The chain recombines TRBV10-3 with TRBJ2-7; D unresolved. Between the trimmed V and J ends, which lost 10 bases and 4 bases, there was a span of 11 bases. CDR3 length: 11 amino acids. The germline CDR1 and CDR2 sequences are ENHRY and SYGVKD. The DNA for the CDR3 is TGTGCCACTAGATCCTTTTACGAGCAGTACTTC. Its translation is CATRSFYEQYF.

This clonotype was seen at least ten times. The rearrangement joins TRBV27 to TRBJ1-5; the D is unclear. Germline CDR1 is MNHEY and CDR2 is SMNVEV (reference sequence). Trimming cost V 5 bases and J 4 bases, with 9 bases left between them. The CDR3 consists of 13 residues. The DNA of the CDR3 is TGTGCCAGCAGTCGGGCCCCGAATCAGCCCCAGCATTTT. Translation gives CASSRAPNQPQHF.

This CDR3 is CSARSGTDYGYTF. DNA of the CDR3: TGCAGTGCTAGATCCGGGACAGATTATGGCTACACCTTC. The rearrangement joins TRBV20-1 to TRBJ1-2; TRBD1 matches at 7 bases. Trimming took 2 bases from V and 5 from J; bases not matched to a gene: 5. CDR1 is DFQATT, CDR2 SNEGSKA, per germline (reference sequence). This CDR3 contains 13 residues.

The chain carries TRBV5-1 and TRBJ2-6; the D gene is possibly TRBD1 (5 bases). V lost 6 bases and J lost 2, with 18 bases in between. Per germline, CDR1 SGHRS and CDR2 YFSETQ. This CDR3 region has 17 residues. The CDR3 nucleotides read TGCGCCAGCACCTATGGTGCAGGGATAACTGGGGCCAACGTCCTGACTTTC. Amino acid sequence: CASTYGAGITGANVLTF. Supplemented by reference TRBV5-1 and TRBJ2-6, the full variable domain reads KAGVTQTPRYLIKTRGQQVTLSCSPISGHRSVSWYQQTPGQGLQFLFEYFSETQRNKGNFPGRFSGRQFSNSRSEMNVSTLELGDSALYLCASTYGAGITGANVLTFGAGSRLTVL.

The chain carries TRBV7-9 and TRBJ1-1; D remains unclear. The CDR3 extends over 11 amino acids. Germline V gene lookup returns CDR1 SEHNR and CDR2 FQNEAQ (reference sequence). Trimming took 5 bases from V and 6 from J, leaving 7 bases between them. The CDR3 nucleotides read TGTGCCAGCAGCATTGTCGCTGAAGCTTTCTTT. Protein sequence: CASSIVAEAFF.

J is TRBJ2-1 and V is TRBV9, with 10 bases matching TRBD2. Trimming cost V 0 bases and J 9 bases; bases outside gene matches: 6. Germline CDR1 is SGDLS and CDR2 is YYNGEE. There are 15 residues in the CDR3. The CDR3 protein is CASSVVSSGGTEQFF. CDR3 sequence (DNA): TGTGCCAGCAGCGTAGTATCTAGCGGGGGTACTGAGCAGTTCTTC.

This clonotype was observed a handful of times. The chain combines TRBV19 with TRBJ2-7; D is undetermined. The CDR3 consists of 14 residues. Germline loops: CDR1 LNHDA, CDR2 SQIVND (reference sequence). Trimming pared 5 bases from V and 9 bases from J, leaving 20 bases between. The CDR3 DNA reads as TGTGCCAGTAGTCCCCGGGTGACAACCCGAGGGCAGTACTTC. Translated, it gives CASSPRVTTRGQYF.

This clonotype appeared many times. The rearrangement uses TRBV10-3 and TRBJ1-4; 8 bases map to TRBD1. V lost 6 bases to trimming and J lost 0 bases; unmatched junction nucleotides: 12. This CDR3 is built from 18 residues. CDR1 ENHRY and CDR2 SYGVKD come from the germline V gene. CDR3 coding DNA: TGTGCCATCAGCATGGACAGGGCCGAGGATGCAACTAATGAAAAACTGTTTTTT. Protein sequence: CAISMDRAEDATNEKLFF.

This clonotype was found many times. The chain joins TRBV12-3 or TRBV12-4 to TRBJ1-2; D is undetermined. There are 11 residues in the CDR3. Trimming took off 0 bases at V and 8 bases at J, with 4 bases between the two ends. CDR3 DNA: TGTGCCAGCAGTTTAGCGGAAGGCTACACCTTC. This sequence encodes CASSLAEGYTF.